A single sample gave rise to the 22 T cell receptor beta chains below, sequenced in a study of regulatory T cells in long-lasting Graves disease. Time point: persistent/refractory GD, antithyroid drugs over 5 years with positive TRAb. PBMC-extracted RNA yielded the TCR library. In building TCR beta libraries, iRepertoire HTBI primers were used together with Arm-PCR of CDR3 regions. TCRdb recomputed calls from the multiplex PCR reads with MiXCR, one row per CDR3 protein. The sample includes 420,000 or so distinct CDR3 sequences, about 20% of them seen just once. Sequenced material: peripheral blood mononuclear cells (PBMCs), taken when the disease was refractory, from a patient treated with antithyroid drugs. Receptor source: a female donor with Graves disease.

V usage is TRBV30 and J usage is TRBJ2-2; 9 bases fit TRBD2. The CDR3 is made up of 15 amino acids. The germline CDR1 and CDR2 sequences are GTSNPN and SVGIG (reference sequence). Losses at the gene ends were 1 base for V and 1 base for J; bases not matched to a gene: 1. For the CDR3, the DNA is TGTGCCTGGAGTGAAGCGGGGGGGAACACCGGGGAGCTGTTTTTT. It is translated as CAWSEAGGNTGELFF. The whole variable domain, filled in from reference TRBV30 and TRBJ2-2, reads SQTIHQWPATLVQPVGSPLSLECTVEGTSNPNLYWYRQAAGRGLQLLFYSVGIGQISSEVPQNLSASRPQDRQFILSSKKLLLSDSGFYLCAWSEAGGNTGELFFGEGSRLTVL.

This clonotype was seen more than once but under ten times. This CDR3 reads CASSLDRDVGQPQHF. The CDR3 DNA reads TGTGCCAGTAGTTTGGACAGGGATGTAGGGCAGCCCCAGCATTTT. V is TRBV19 and J is TRBJ1-5; 8 bases agree with TRBD1. The CDR3 runs 15 residues. J was trimmed by 7 bases and V by 5 bases; bases with no gene match: 10. Germline assignment: CDR1 LNHDA and CDR2 SQIVND (reference sequence).

J is TRBJ1-5 and V is TRBV6-9; 10 bases are shared with TRBD1. V gave up 4 bases and J gave up 2 bases; unmatched junction bases: 11. There are 18 residues in the CDR3. Germline assignment: CDR1 MNHGY and CDR2 SVAAGI. The CDR3 DNA follows: TGTGCCAGCAGTTTCTACGCCTCGGACAGGGGGGGCAATCAGCCCCAGCATTTT. Amino acids: CASSFYASDRGGNQPQHF.

In its sample, this clonotype was seen many times. The chain uses TRBV15 and TRBJ1-2; D possibly corresponds to TRBD1 (6 bases). Germline V CDR1 and CDR2: LNHNV, YYDKDF (reference sequence). CDR3 size: 14 residues. V lost 3 bases and J 8 bases, leaving 16 bases between the germline ends. CDR3 nucleotide sequence: TGTGCCACCAGCAGCCATACAGGGAGTAACGGCTACACCTTC. Protein product: CATSSHTGSNGYTF.

This clonotype was detected only a few times. The rearrangement links TRBV7-2 to TRBJ2-7, with 7 bases fitting TRBD2. This CDR3 is built from 12 residues. Germline V gives CDR1 SGHTA, CDR2 FQGNSA. V was clipped by 5 bases and J by 5 bases; unmatched bases: 3. This chain's CDR3 is CASSPAGDEQYF. The CDR3 coding sequence is TGTGCCAGCAGCCCGGCGGGAGACGAGCAGTACTTC.

The J gene is TRBJ2-5, the V gene TRBV24-1; a possible D gene is TRBD2 (5 bases). Trimming took off 7 bases at V and 2 bases at J, with 13 bases between the two ends. The CDR3 is made up of 14 amino acids. Germline values: CDR1 KGHDR, CDR2 SFDVKD. CDR3 amino acids: CATRSSTNQETQYF. CDR3 coding DNA: TGTGCCACCAGATCTAGCACCAATCAAGAGACCCAGTACTTC.

The chain employs TRBV5-1 and TRBJ1-2, with a tentative D call TRBD1 (5 bases). The CDR3 loop spans 16 amino acids. Deletions cut 0 bases from V and 0 bases from J, with 12 bases between. The germline gives CDR1 SGHRS, CDR2 YFSETQ. CDR3 residues: CASSLEPWDSNYGYTF. The CDR3 region has the DNA TGCGCCAGCAGCTTGGAGCCTTGGGACTCTAACTATGGCTACACCTTC.

This clonotype was counted between two and nine times. This chain links TRBV29-1 with TRBJ2-2; maybe TRBD2 (6 bases). Germline assignment: CDR1 SQVTM and CDR2 ANQGSEA. The CDR3 sequence is 15 residues long. V was shortened by 4 bases and J by 5 bases, with 17 bases between the two germline ends. Here the CDR3 reads CSVGGGGVETGELFF. CDR3 coding DNA: TGCAGCGTTGGGGGTGGAGGGGTGGAAACCGGGGAGCTGTTTTTT.

This clonotype was detected a few times. This rearrangement joins TRBV7-3 to TRBJ1-2; possibly TRBD1 for D (5 bases). In germline, CDR1 is SGHTA, CDR2 FQGTGA. CDR3 length: 13 residues. V was shortened by 3 bases and J by 8 bases, with 13 bases between the two germline ends. The CDR3 sequence: CASSLVVGDGYTF. The CDR3 bases are TGTGCCAGCAGCTTGGTTGTGGGGGACGGCTACACCTTC.

The chain joins TRBV5-1 to TRBJ1-5, with 8 bases lining up with TRBD1. From germline, CDR1 is SGHRS and CDR2 YFSETQ. This CDR3 has 15 amino acids. Germline trimming cut 1 base from V and 2 bases from J; bases unmatched to any gene: 2. Written as DNA, the CDR3 is TGCGCCAGCAGCTTGAAGACAGGGGGCAATCAGCCCCAGCATTTT. Translated, it gives CASSLKTGGNQPQHF.

This clonotype turned up a few times. This chain connects TRBV30 to TRBJ1-1; D call uncertain. From germline, CDR1 is GTSNPN and CDR2 SVGIG (reference sequence). CDR3 size: 14 residues. Trimming pared 2 bases from V and 4 bases from J, leaving 14 bases between. This CDR3 reads CAWSRAAYSTEAFF. Here the CDR3 DNA reads TGTGCCTGGAGTAGAGCCGCTTATAGCACTGAAGCTTTCTTT.

This clonotype came up once. This could be a read error, since a much larger clone is one nucleotide away. The CDR3 DNA follows: TGTGTCAGCAGTTACTCGGATCAAGAGACCCAGTACTTC. Its protein is CVSSYSDQETQYF. The chain is built from TRBV6-5 and TRBJ2-5; D unresolved. Germline CDR1 reads MNHEY; CDR2 reads SVGAGI. The CDR3 is 13 residues long.

This chain connects TRBV7-9 to TRBJ2-3, with TRBD2 identical over 9 bases. V dropped 4 bases and J dropped 0; count of bases not matched to a gene: 5. The CDR3 is made up of 16 amino acids. Germline loops: CDR1 SEHNR, CDR2 FQNEAQ (reference sequence). CDR3 sequence reads: CASSSSGAPSTDTQYF. The CDR3 DNA is TGTGCCAGCAGCTCTAGCGGGGCCCCTAGCACAGATACGCAGTATTTT.

J is TRBJ1-5 and V is TRBV12-3 or TRBV12-4, with TRBD1 matching over 10 bases. There are 17 residues in the CDR3. V lost 4 bases and J lost 7; bases outside the gene matches: 13. The CDR3 DNA is TGTGCCAGCAGTTCCGACAGGGGGCCATATATTGGGCAGCCCCAGCATTTT. Protein product: CASSSDRGPYIGQPQHF.

The chain carries TRBV7-9 and TRBJ2-5; possibly TRBD2 for D (5 bases). Germline V lookup: CDR1 SEHNR, CDR2 FQNEAQ (reference sequence). Trimming left V 5 bases short and J 4 bases short, with 11 bases between. The CDR3 sequence is 13 residues long. The CDR3: CASSRTSLETQYF. The DNA of the CDR3 is TGTGCCAGCAGCCGGACTTCCCTAGAGACCCAGTACTTC.

There are a few counts of this clonotype. This rearrangement joins TRBV10-3 to TRBJ2-7; unclear D gene. V lost 10 bases and J lost 0, with 19 bases in between. CDR3 length: 15 residues. Germline loops: CDR1 ENHRY, CDR2 SYGVKD. In DNA, the CDR3 is TGTGCCAGTGGTGTATCGACGCTTAACTCCTACGAGCAGTACTTC. This gives the protein CASGVSTLNSYEQYF.

The genes are TRBV7-2 and TRBJ2-7, with D possibly TRBD2 on 5 matching bases. CDR1 is SGHTA and CDR2 is FQGNSA in the germline V gene. Trimming took off 1 base at V and 6 bases at J, with 10 bases between the two ends. The CDR3 runs 13 residues. The CDR3, as DNA: TGTGCCAGCAGCTTAGTTGAGGGTTCCGAGCAGTACTTC. Its protein product is CASSLVEGSEQYF.

The chain recombines TRBV5-5 with TRBJ2-7; 8 bases are a match to TRBD2. From germline, CDR1 is SGHKS and CDR2 YYEKEE (reference sequence). The CDR3 extends over 15 amino acids. The junction had 9 bases not matched to a gene; V was cut back by 0 bases and J by 7 bases. CDR3 DNA: TGTGCCAGCAGCTTGGTCCTAGCGGGCGTAGGGGAGCAGTACTTC. Translated, it gives CASSLVLAGVGEQYF.

In its sample, this clonotype was seen a few times. J is TRBJ2-7 and V is TRBV19; 10 nucleotides line up with TRBD1. CDR1 is LNHDA and CDR2 is SQIVND in the germline V gene (reference sequence). Trimming cost V 6 bases and J 7 bases; bases outside gene matches: 9. CDR3 length equals 14 residues. Here the CDR3 reads CASSVYRTGGEQYF. CDR3 bases: TGTGCCAGTAGCGTATACAGGACAGGGGGAGAGCAGTACTTC.

This clonotype has at least ten counts. The chain uses TRBV24-1 and TRBJ2-7, with D possibly TRBD1 on 6 matching bases. Germline assignment: CDR1 KGHDR and CDR2 SFDVKD. Trimming pared 4 bases from V and 4 bases from J, leaving 22 bases between. This CDR3 spans 17 amino acids. The CDR3 sequence is CATSETGTHKPSYEQYF. The CDR3 nucleotides read TGTGCCACCAGTGAAACCGGGACACACAAGCCCTCTTACGAGCAGTACTTC.

This clonotype has a handful of counts. The V call is TRBV5-1, the J call TRBJ1-3; the match to TRBD1 covers 7 bases. This CDR3 has 16 amino acids. The germline CDR1 and CDR2 sequences are SGHRS and YFSETQ. V trimming: 3 bases; J trimming: 0 bases; junction bases outside the gene matches: 6. CDR3 sequence reads: CASSSGTDSSGNTIYF. The CDR3 region has the DNA TGCGCCAGCAGCTCCGGGACAGATTCCTCTGGAAACACCATATATTTT.

This clonotype was picked up a small number of times. The rearrangement links TRBV19 to TRBJ2-5, with D possibly TRBD2 on 5 matching bases. This CDR3 is built from 16 residues. The germline V gene encodes CDR1 LNHDA and CDR2 SQIVND (reference sequence). Trimming pared 2 bases from V and 2 bases from J, leaving 15 bases between. The CDR3 coding sequence is TGTGCCAGTAGTATATTTAAGAGAACGGGACAAGAGACCCAGTACTTC. Translated, it gives CASSIFKRTGQETQYF.